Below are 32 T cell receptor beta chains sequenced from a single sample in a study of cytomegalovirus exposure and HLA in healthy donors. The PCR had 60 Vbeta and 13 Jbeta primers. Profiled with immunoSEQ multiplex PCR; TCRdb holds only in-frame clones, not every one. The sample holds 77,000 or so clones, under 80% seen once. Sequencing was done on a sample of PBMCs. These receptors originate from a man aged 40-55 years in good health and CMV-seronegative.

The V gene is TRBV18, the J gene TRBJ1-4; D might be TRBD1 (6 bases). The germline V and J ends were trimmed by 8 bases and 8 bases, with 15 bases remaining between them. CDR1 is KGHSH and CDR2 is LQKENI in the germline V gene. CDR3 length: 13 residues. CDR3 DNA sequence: TGTGCCAGCCAAGGGGGGGGCAGCGAAAAACTGTTTTTT. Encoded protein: CASQGGGSEKLFF.

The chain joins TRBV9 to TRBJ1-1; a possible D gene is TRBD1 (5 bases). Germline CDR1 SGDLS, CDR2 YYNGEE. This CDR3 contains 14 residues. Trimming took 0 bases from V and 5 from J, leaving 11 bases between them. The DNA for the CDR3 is TGTGCCAGCAGCGTAGGGGGGGGACTTACTGAAGCTTTCTTT. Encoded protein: CASSVGGGLTEAFF.

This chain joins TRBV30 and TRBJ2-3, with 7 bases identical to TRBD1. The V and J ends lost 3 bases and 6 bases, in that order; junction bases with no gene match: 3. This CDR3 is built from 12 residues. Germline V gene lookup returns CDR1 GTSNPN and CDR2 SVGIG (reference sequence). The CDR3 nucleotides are TGTGCCTGGAGGACAGGGATGGATACGCAGTATTTT. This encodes CAWRTGMDTQYF.

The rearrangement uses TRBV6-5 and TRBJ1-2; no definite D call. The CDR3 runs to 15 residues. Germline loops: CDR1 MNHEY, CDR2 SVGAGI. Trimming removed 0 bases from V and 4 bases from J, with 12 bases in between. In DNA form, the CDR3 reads TGTGCCAGCAGTTACTCGGCAGCGCGAGGCTATGGCTACACCTTC. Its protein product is CASSYSAARGYGYTF.

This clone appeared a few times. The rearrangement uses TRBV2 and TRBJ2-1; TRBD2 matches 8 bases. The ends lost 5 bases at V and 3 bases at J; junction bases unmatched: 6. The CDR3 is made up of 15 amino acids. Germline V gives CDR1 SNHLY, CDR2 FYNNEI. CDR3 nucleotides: TGTGCCAGCAGTTCCAGCGGGAGACTCTACAATGAGCAGTTCTTC. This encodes CASSSSGRLYNEQFF.

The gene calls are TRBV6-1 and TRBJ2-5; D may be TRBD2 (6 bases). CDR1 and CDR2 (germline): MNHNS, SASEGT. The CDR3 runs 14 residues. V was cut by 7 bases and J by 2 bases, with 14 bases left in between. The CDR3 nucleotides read TGTGCCAGCACCGGGAGAAGTCCGCAAGAGACCCAGTACTTC. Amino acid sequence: CASTGRSPQETQYF.

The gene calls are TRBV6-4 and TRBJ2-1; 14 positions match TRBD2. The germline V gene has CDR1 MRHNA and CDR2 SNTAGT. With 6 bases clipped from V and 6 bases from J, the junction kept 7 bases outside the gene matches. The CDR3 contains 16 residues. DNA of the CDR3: TGTGCCAGCAGCCTACTGGGGACTAGCGGGAGCAATGAGCAGTTCTTC. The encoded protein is CASSLLGTSGSNEQFF.

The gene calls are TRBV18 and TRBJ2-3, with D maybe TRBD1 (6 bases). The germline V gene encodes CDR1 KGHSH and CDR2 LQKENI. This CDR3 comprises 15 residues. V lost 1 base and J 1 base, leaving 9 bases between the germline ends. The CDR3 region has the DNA TGTGCCAGCTCACCACAGGGACAAGGCACAGATACGCAGTATTTT. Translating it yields CASSPQGQGTDTQYF. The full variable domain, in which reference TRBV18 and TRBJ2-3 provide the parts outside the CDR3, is NAGVMQNPRHLVRRRGQEARLRCSPMKGHSHVYWYRQLPEEGLKFMVYLQKENIIDESGMPKERFSAEFPKEGPSILRIQQVVRGDSAAYFCASSPQGQGTDTQYFGPGTRLTVL.

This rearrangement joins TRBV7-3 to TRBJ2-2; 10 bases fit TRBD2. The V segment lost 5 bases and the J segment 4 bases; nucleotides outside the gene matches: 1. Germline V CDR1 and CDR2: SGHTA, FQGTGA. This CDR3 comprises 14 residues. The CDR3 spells CASSTSGVTGELFF. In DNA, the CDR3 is TGTGCCAGCAGCACTAGCGGGGTCACCGGGGAGCTGTTTTTT. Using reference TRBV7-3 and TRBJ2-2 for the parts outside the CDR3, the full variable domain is GAGVSQTPSNKVTEKGKYVELRCDPISGHTALYWYRQSLGQGPEFLIYFQGTGAADDSGLPNDRFFAVRPEGSVSTLKIQRTERGDSAVYLCASSTSGVTGELFFGEGSRLTVL.

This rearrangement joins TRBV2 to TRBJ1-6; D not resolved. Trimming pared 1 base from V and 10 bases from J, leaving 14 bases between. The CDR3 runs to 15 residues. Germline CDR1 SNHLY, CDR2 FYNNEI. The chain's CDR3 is CASSEEEGSRSPLHF. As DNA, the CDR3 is TGTGCCAGCAGTGAAGAAGAGGGCTCACGATCACCCCTCCACTTT.

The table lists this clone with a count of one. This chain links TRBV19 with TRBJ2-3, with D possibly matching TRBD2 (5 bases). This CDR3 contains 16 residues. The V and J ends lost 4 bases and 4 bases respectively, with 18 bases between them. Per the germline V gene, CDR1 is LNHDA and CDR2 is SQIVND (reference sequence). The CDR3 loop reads CASSSGERGYADTQYF. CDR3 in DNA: TGTGCCAGTAGTAGCGGCGAAAGAGGGTACGCAGATACGCAGTATTTT.

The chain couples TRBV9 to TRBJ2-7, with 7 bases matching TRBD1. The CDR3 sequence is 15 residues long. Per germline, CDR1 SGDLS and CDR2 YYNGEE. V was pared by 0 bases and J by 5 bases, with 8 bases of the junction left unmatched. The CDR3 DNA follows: TGTGCCAGCAGCGTAGGACAGGGAAATCTCCACGAGCAGTACTTC. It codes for CASSVGQGNLHEQYF.

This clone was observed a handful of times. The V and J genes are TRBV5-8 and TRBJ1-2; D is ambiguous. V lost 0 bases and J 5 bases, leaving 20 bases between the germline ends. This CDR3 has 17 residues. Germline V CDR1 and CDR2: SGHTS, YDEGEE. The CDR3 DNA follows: TGTGCCAGCAGCTTGGTGCCCCCCCCGGTACTTTGGTATGGCTACACCTTC. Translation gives CASSLVPPPVLWYGYTF.

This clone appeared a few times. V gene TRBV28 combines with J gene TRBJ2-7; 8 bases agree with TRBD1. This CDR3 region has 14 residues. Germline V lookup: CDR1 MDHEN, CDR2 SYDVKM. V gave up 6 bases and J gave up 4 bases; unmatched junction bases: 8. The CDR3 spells CASRVGQGFYEQYF. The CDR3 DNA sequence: TGTGCCAGCAGAGTCGGACAGGGTTTTTACGAGCAGTACTTC.

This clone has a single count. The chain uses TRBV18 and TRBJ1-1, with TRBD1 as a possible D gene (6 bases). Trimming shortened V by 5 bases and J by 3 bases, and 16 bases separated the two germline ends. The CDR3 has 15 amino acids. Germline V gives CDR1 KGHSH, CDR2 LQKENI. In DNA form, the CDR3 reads TGTGCCAGCTCATCACAGGGTGAGGAGGACACTGAAGCTTTCTTT. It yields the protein CASSSQGEEDTEAFF.

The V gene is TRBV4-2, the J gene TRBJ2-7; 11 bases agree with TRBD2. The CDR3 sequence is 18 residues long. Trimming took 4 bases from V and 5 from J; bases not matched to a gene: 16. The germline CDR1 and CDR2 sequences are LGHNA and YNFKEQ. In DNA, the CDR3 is TGTGCCAGCAGCCCACAGGAATTGTCTAGCGGGAGGAGTGACGAGCAGTACTTC. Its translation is CASSPQELSSGRSDEQYF.

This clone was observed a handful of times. The CDR3 sequence: CASSVQSTDTQYF. CDR3 DNA: TGTGCCAGCAGTGTGCAGAGCACAGATACGCAGTATTTT. This chain connects TRBV2 to TRBJ2-3; the D is unclear. The V gene lost 4 bases and the J gene lost 0 bases, with 5 bases spanning the gap. Germline V gene lookup returns CDR1 SNHLY and CDR2 FYNNEI. CDR3 length: 13 amino acids.

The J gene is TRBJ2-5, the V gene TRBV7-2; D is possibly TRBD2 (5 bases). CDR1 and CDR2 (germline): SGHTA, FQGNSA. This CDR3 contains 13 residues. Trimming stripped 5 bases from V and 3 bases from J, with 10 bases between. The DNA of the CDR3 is TGTGCCAGCAGCCTCTCCGGGGAAGAGACCCAGTACTTC. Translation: CASSLSGEETQYF.

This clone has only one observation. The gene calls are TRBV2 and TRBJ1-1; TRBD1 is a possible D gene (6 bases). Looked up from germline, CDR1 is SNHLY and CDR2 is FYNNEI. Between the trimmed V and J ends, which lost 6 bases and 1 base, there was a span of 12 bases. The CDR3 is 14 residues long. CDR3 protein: CASRIRGGNTEAFF. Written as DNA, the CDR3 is TGTGCCAGCAGAATTAGGGGGGGGAACACTGAAGCTTTCTTT. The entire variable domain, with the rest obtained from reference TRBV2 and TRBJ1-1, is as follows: EPEVTQTPSHQVTQMGQEVILRCVPISNHLYFYWYRQILGQKVEFLVSFYNNEISEKSEIFDDQFSVERPDGSNFTLKIRSTKLEDSAMYFCASRIRGGNTEAFFGQGTRLTVV.

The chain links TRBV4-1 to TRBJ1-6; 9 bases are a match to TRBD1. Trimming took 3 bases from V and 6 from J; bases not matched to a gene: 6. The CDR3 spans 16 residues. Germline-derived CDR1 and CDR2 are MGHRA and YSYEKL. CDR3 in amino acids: CASSQIRGQGNSPLHF. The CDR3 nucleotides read TGCGCCAGCAGCCAGATTAGGGGACAGGGTAATTCACCCCTCCACTTT.

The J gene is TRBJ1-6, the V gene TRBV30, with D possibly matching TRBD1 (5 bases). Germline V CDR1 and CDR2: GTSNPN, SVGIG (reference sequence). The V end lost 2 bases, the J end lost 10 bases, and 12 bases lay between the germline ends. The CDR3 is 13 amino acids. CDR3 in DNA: TGTGCCTGGAGTCAGGAGGGGAGATCACCCCTCCACTTT. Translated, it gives CAWSQEGRSPLHF.

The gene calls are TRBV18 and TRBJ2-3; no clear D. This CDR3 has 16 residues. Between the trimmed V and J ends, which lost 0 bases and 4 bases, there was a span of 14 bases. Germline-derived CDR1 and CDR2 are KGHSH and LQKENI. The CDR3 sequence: CASSPPGSPPADTQYF. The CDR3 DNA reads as TGTGCCAGCTCACCACCGGGCAGTCCCCCGGCAGATACGCAGTATTTT. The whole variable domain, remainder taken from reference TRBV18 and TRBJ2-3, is NAGVMQNPRHLVRRRGQEARLRCSPMKGHSHVYWYRQLPEEGLKFMVYLQKENIIDESGMPKERFSAEFPKEGPSILRIQQVVRGDSAAYFCASSPPGSPPADTQYFGPGTRLTVL.

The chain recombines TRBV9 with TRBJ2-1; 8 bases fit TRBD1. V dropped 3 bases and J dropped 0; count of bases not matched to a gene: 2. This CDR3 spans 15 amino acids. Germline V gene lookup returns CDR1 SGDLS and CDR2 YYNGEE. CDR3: CASSEGQASYNEQFF. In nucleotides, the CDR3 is TGTGCCAGCAGCGAGGGACAGGCCTCCTACAATGAGCAGTTCTTC.

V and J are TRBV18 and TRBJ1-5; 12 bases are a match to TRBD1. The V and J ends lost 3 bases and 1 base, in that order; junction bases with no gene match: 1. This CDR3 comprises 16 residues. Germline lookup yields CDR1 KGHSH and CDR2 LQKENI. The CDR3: CASSPGQGASNQPQHF. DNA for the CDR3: TGTGCCAGCTCACCGGGACAGGGGGCGAGCAATCAGCCCCAGCATTTT.

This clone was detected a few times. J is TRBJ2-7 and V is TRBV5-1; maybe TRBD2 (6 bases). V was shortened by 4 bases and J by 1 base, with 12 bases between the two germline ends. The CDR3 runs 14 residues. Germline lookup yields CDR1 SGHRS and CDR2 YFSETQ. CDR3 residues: CASSRGTSSYEQYF. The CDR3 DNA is TGCGCCAGCAGCCGAGGGACTTCTTCCTACGAGCAGTACTTC.

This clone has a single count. The DNA of the CDR3 is TGTGCCAGCAGCCAGCAAGCGGGCCCCGAATACAATGAGCAGTTCTTC. Translating it yields CASSQQAGPEYNEQFF. The rearrangement joins TRBV4-2 to TRBJ2-1; weak D call: TRBD2 (6 bases). V was trimmed by 3 bases and J by 4 bases, leaving 16 bases between them. Germline V gene lookup returns CDR1 LGHNA and CDR2 YNFKEQ. CDR3 length: 16 amino acids.

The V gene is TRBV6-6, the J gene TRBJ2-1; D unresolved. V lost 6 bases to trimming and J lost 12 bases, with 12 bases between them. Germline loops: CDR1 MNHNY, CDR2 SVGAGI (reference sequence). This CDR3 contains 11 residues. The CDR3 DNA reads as TGTGCCAGCAGCTACCTAGAGGCGCAGTTCTTC. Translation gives CASSYLEAQFF.

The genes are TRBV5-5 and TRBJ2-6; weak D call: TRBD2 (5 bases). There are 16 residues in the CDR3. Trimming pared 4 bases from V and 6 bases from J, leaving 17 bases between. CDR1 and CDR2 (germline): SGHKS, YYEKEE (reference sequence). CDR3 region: CASSLEAPWAANVLTF. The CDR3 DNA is TGTGCCAGCAGCCTGGAGGCCCCCTGGGCGGCCAACGTCCTGACTTTC.

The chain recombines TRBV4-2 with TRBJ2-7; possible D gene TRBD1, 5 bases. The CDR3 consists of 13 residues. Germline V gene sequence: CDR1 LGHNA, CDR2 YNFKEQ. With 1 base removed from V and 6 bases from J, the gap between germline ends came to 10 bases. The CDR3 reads CASSQGGRSEQYF. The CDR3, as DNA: TGTGCCAGCAGCCAAGGGGGCAGGTCCGAGCAGTACTTC.

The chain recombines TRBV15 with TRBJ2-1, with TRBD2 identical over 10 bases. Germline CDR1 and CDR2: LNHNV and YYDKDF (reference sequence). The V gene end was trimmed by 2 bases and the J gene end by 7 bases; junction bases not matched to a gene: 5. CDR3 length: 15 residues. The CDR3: CATSRTAGGHNEQFF. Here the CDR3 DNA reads TGTGCCACCAGCAGAACAGCGGGAGGGCATAATGAGCAGTTCTTC.

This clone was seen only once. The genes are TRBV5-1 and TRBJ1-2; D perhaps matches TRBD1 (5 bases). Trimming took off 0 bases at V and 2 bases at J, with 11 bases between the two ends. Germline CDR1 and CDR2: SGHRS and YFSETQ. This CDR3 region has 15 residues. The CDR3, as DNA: TGCGCCAGCAGCTTGGGTGGGGGGTCGAACTATGGCTACACCTTC. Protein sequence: CASSLGGGSNYGYTF.

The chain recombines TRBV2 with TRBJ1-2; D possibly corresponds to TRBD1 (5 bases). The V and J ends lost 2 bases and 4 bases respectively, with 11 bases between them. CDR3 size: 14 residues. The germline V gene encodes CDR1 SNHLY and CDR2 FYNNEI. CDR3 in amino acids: CASSEWGGTYGYTF. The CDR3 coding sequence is TGTGCCAGCAGTGAATGGGGCGGGACCTATGGCTACACCTTC.